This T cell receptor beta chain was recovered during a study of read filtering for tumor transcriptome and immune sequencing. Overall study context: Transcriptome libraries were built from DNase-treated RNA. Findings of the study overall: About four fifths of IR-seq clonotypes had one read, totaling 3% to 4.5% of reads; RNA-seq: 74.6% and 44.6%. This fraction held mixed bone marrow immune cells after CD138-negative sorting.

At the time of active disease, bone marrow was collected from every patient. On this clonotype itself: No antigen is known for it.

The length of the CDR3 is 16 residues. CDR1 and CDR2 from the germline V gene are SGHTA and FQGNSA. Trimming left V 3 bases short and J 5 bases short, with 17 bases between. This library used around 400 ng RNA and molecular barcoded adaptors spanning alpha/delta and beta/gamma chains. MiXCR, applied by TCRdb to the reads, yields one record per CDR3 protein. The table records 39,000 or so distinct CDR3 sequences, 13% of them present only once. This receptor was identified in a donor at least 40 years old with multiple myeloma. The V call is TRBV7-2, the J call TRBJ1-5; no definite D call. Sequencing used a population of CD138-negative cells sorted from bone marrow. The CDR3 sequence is CASSFAGPVSDQPQHF. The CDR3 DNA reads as TGTGCCAGCAGCTTCGCAGGTCCGGTTTCGGATCAGCCCCAGCATTTT.